This T cell receptor beta chain was sequenced in a study of cytotoxic CD8 clonotypes in ibrutinib-treated CLL. On the study more broadly: Samples had a mean of roughly 230,000 productive templates and some 88,000 productive rearrangements.

Germline CDR1 reads ENHRY; CDR2 reads SYGVKD. The CDR3 covers 14 residues. The germline V and J ends were trimmed by 0 bases and 7 bases, with 10 bases remaining between them. Target depth was 1 in 200,000 to 1 in 1 million T cells, about 10x per clonotype. Only in-frame clones appear in the TCRdb table, and some are missing; sequencing was by immunoSEQ multiplex PCR. The repertoire holds about 49,000 clones, with approximately 69% as singletons. Overall study results and limits: Public clonotypes, an uncommon group, contracted or remained stable on treatment. Clonality rose at ibrutinib response, held steady in sustained remission, and fell toward baseline at progression.

For this clone: The antigen is undetermined.

V is TRBV10-3 and J is TRBJ1-5, with D unclear. The material was PBMCs, obtained after 12 months of ibrutinib treatment. This TCR was sampled from a human donor with chronic lymphocytic leukemia. The CDR3: CAISESGGLQPQHF. The CDR3 DNA is TGTGCCATCAGTGAGTCTGGAGGGCTACAGCCCCAGCATTTT.